This is a list of T cell receptor beta chains from one sample in a study of cytomegalovirus exposure and HLA in healthy donors. Assay used: immunoSEQ multiplex PCR; TCRdb lists only in-frame clones, some missing. Among some 180,000 clones listed, roughly 80% were seen once. The sequencing sample was made of PBMCs. These receptors came from a woman in her 30s in good health and CMV-seronegative. Both conserved end residues are part of each CDR3. D genes are given only for firm matches. Rows give clone size only sometimes, using once, few, many, or a class for an expanded clone.

15 | TRBJ1-5 | . | TRBV7-6 | . | CASSMDTGSNQPQHF | TGTGCCAGCAGCATGGATACAGGCAGCAATCAGCCCCAGCATTTT
16 | TRBJ2-1 | . | TRBV9 | . | CASSATGTLSYNEQFF | TGTGCCAGCAGCGCTACCGGGACTTTATCCTACAATGAGCAGTTCTTC
14 | TRBJ1-1 | once | TRBV9 | . | CASSASLLGAAAFF | TGTGCCAGCAGCGCCTCCTTACTTGGGGCTGCGGCTTTCTTT
11 | TRBJ2-1 | . | TRBV11-2 | . | CASSLVDEQFF | TGTGCCAGCAGCTTAGTCGATGAGCAGTTCTTC
16 | TRBJ1-5 | few | TRBV7-2 | . | CASSASRGQINQPQHF | TGTGCCAGCAGCGCCTCCCGGGGTCAGATCAATCAGCCCCAGCATTTT
13 | TRBJ2-7 | . | TRBV5-1 | . | CASSPGYSYEQYF | TGCGCCAGCAGCCCGGGGTACTCCTACGAGCAGTACTTC
13 | TRBJ2-3 | . | TRBV29-1 | TRBD1 | CSVRTGATDTQYF | TGCAGCGTGAGGACAGGGGCCACAGATACGCAGTATTTT
13 | TRBJ2-7 | . | TRBV18 | . | CASSQGQRYEQYF | TGTGCCAGCTCACAAGGACAGCGATACGAGCAGTACTTC
16 | TRBJ2-1 | . | TRBV7-8 | TRBD2 | CASSLAPVAGDNEQFF | TGTGCCAGCAGCTTAGCGCCGGTAGCGGGGGACAATGAGCAGTTCTTC
13 | TRBJ2-7 | . | TRBV4-2 | . | CASSQTSGYEQYF | TGTGCCAGCAGCCAAACGAGCGGTTACGAGCAGTACTTC
14 | TRBJ2-1 | . | TRBV6-1 | . | CASSETSWGNEQFF | TGTGCCAGCAGTGAAACTAGTTGGGGCAATGAGCAGTTCTTC
15 | TRBJ1-5 | . | TRBV4-1 | . | CASSQTQGSNQPQHF | TGCGCCAGCAGCCAGACCCAGGGTAGCAATCAGCCCCAGCATTTT
13 | TRBJ1-1 | . | TRBV9 | . | CASSLEGVTEAFF | TGTGCCAGCAGTCTAGAGGGGGTCACTGAAGCTTTCTTT
15 | TRBJ1-4 | . | TRBV6-5 | . | CASTNTGPLNEKLFF | TGTGCCAGCACCAATACAGGGCCCCTTAATGAAAAACTGTTTTTT
14 | TRBJ2-5 | . | TRBV5-1 | TRBD2 | CASSLSGGQETQYF | TGCGCCAGCAGCTTGTCGGGAGGGCAAGAGACCCAGTACTTC
15 | TRBJ2-1 | . | TRBV11-1 | TRBD1 | CASSRQGMSYNEQFF | TGTGCCAGCAGCAGACAGGGTATGTCCTACAATGAGCAGTTCTTC
14 | TRBJ2-1 | . | TRBV28 | . | CASSLGLSYNEQFF | TGTGCCAGCAGTTTAGGGCTTTCCTACAATGAGCAGTTCTTC
14 | TRBJ1-1 | . | TRBV6-5 | TRBD1 | CASSLQGDNTEAFF | TGTGCCAGCAGCCTCCAGGGGGATAACACTGAAGCTTTCTTT
16 | TRBJ2-7 | . | TRBV27 | . | CASSPYRAYVFYEQYF | TGTGCCAGCAGTCCATACAGGGCTTACGTTTTCTACGAGCAGTACTTC
15 | TRBJ2-5 | . | TRBV4-2 | . | CASSQDPRGEETQYF | TGTGCCAGCAGCCAAGATCCGCGGGGCGAAGAGACCCAGTACTTC
18 | TRBJ2-1 | once | TRBV12-5 | TRBD2 | CASGLVAGGPSLINEQFF | TGTGCTAGTGGTTTGGTAGCGGGAGGGCCCAGTTTAATCAATGAGCAGTTCTTC
15 | TRBJ1-2 | . | TRBV9 | TRBD1 | CASSVAVQGDYGYTF | TGTGCCAGCAGCGTAGCGGTACAGGGGGACTATGGCTACACCTTC